This T cell receptor beta chain was recovered during a study of PD-1 blockade in classical Hodgkin lymphoma. This clone has just a few counts. Its antigen remains unidentified. The length of the CDR3 is 14 residues. The ends were cut back, 5 bases at V and 0 bases at J, with 8 bases in the middle. Germline V lookup: CDR1 MNHNY, CDR2 SVGAGI (reference sequence). Repertoires were generated with immunoSEQ multiplex PCR, while TCRdb's copy carries only in-frame clones and drops some. Counted here are approximately 13,000 clones, 81% occurring once; the ten biggest clones make up approximately 25%. Every patient was affected by relapse after autologous stem cell transplantation, while exposure to brentuximab vedotin was not uniform. The study's findings and limits: Complete responders' baseline diversity resembled that of newly diagnosed patients. Relative to healthy donors, newly diagnosed patients reportedly had lower baseline TCR diversity, which was reported as lower still in relapsed/refractory patients.

This sequence joins TRBV6-6 and TRBJ1-5; D remains ambiguous. The TCR sequence derives from a human donor with classical Hodgkin lymphoma. The sample was peripheral blood mononuclear cells (PBMCs), taken at baseline. For the CDR3, the DNA is TGTGCCAGCAGTCAACAGAATAGCAATCAGCCCCAGCATTTT. Its protein product is CASSQQNSNQPQHF.